This T cell receptor (beta chain) comes out of a study of blood T cells in healthy people across ages. Looked up from germline, CDR1 is SGHKS and CDR2 is YYEKEE (reference sequence). CDR3 size: 14 residues. A remark on this clonotype: A much larger clonotype is one base distant, so this may be a read error.

For the second PCR, which ran for roughly 7 to 11 cycles, a sample-barcoded 5' primer and a J-beta primer mix were used. TCRdb analysed the 5' RACE reads with MiXCR anew, one entry per CDR3 protein. The sample has around 1.5 million distinct CDR3 sequences; about 43% are singletons. This chain links TRBV5-5 with TRBJ2-1; TRBD1 aligns across 7 bases. The J call is doubtful: the DNA matches TRBJ2-7 better. The sequence was collected from a woman in her late teens or twenties in good health. Sequencing was performed on blood. CDR3 sequence: CASSPGQNYNEQYF. DNA for the CDR3: TGTGCCAGCAGCCCGGGACAGAATTACAATGAGCAGTACTTC.